The entry below describes one T cell receptor (beta chain). This clone's antigen is unknown. No per-base quality is available; no much larger clone lies one base away. Library construction relied on the immunoSEQ multiplex PCR assay. Imported from immuneACCESS, the table was reduced by TCRdb to in-frame sequences with V and J called. These copies leave out some clones; in studies compared against another copy, an unresolved V gene accounts for under half, and the cause of the remainder is not known. The sample records tens of thousands of clones, around 90% of which are singletons. Of the sample, 1.5% to 2% falls within the top ten clones. The sample is drawn from a study of control samples from healthy donors and cancer patients (dated by TCRdb to about 2020). Inclusive of the bounding cysteine and phenylalanine, the CDR3 is 15 residues long. Solely the CDR3 DNA is kept, with 45 bases framed from the first base. V lost 3 bases and J lost 2 bases, and the count of bases not matched to a germline gene is 4. CDR1 and CDR2, per the germline V gene, are MDHEN and SYDVKM.

The chain employs TRBV28 and TRBJ2-7, with 10 central nucleotides matching TRBD1. The clonotype comes from a woman aged 55-69 years with head and neck cancer. Sample: PBMCs. The DNA sequence reads TGTGCCAGCAGTTTGTCGGGACAGGGGACCTACGAGCAGTACTTC. This codes for CASSLSGQGTYEQYF.